The 21 T cell receptor beta chains presented below share a single source sample, sequenced in a study of T cell repertoires in cytomegalovirus infection. TCRdb itself ran the reads through MiXCR, one entry per CDR3 protein. The table includes about 180,000 distinct CDR3 sequences, under 15% detected once. Sequencing was performed on PBMCs. Receptors were obtained from a human donor in good health (CMV status not recorded). Some clones in this sample may be carry-over from other donors' samples.

J is TRBJ2-2 and V is TRBV6-1; D not certain. The CDR3 contains 14 residues. Germline loops: CDR1 MNHNS, CDR2 SASEGT. Trimming cost V 1 base and J 4 bases, with 7 bases left between them. The CDR3 region has the DNA TGTGCCAGCAGTGAAGGGGATTTCACCGGGGAGCTGTTTTTT. Translation: CASSEGDFTGELFF.

J is TRBJ2-3 and V is TRBV28; 7 positions agree with TRBD1. The CDR3 length is 15 residues. Germline V gene lookup returns CDR1 MDHEN and CDR2 SYDVKM. Trimming took 4 bases from V and 4 from J; bases not matched to a gene: 8. The CDR3 here is CASSSTGLGADTQYF. The DNA of the CDR3 is TGTGCCAGCAGTTCGACAGGGCTTGGCGCAGATACGCAGTATTTT.

The J gene is TRBJ2-3, the V gene TRBV19, with a possible D match to TRBD2 (5 bases). This CDR3 has 15 residues. Germline assignment: CDR1 LNHDA and CDR2 SQIVND (reference sequence). Trimming took off 1 base at V and 2 bases at J, with 10 bases between the two ends. CDR3 bases: TGTGCCAGTAGTATAGGGGAGCGGAACACAGATACGCAGTATTTT. Its translation is CASSIGERNTDTQYF.

This chain links TRBV7-6 with TRBJ2-3; D unresolved. The CDR3 extends over 14 amino acids. Germline CDR1 and CDR2: SGHVS and FNYEAQ. V was cut by 3 bases and J by 2 bases, with 9 bases left in between. The CDR3 coding sequence is TGTGCCAGCAGCTTGGGATTCCTCACAGATACGCAGTATTTT. Its translation is CASSLGFLTDTQYF.

The V gene is TRBV14, the J gene TRBJ2-2; 7 bases match TRBD1. V lost 1 base and J lost 4; bases outside the gene matches: 6. The germline gives CDR1 SGHDN, CDR2 FVKESK. The CDR3 covers 16 residues. CDR3 sequence: CASSQATGSSTGELFF. The DNA for the CDR3 is TGTGCCAGCAGCCAAGCGACAGGGTCCTCCACCGGGGAGCTGTTTTTT.

V is TRBV27 and J is TRBJ2-1; a weak D match, TRBD2 (6 bases). Trimming stripped 8 bases from V and 3 bases from J, with 14 bases between. The CDR3 is made up of 14 amino acids. The V gene's germline CDR1 is MNHEY and CDR2 SMNVEV (reference sequence). CDR3 nucleotides: TGTGCCAGCTACCGACGGGGGTTCTACAATGAGCAGTTCTTC. Its translation is CASYRRGFYNEQFF.

This clonotype appeared many times. V gene TRBV7-2 combines with J gene TRBJ1-2; possible D gene TRBD1, 6 bases. Trimming left V 1 base short and J 10 bases short, with 16 bases between. CDR1 and CDR2 (germline): SGHTA, FQGNSA. The CDR3 has 14 residues. For the CDR3, the DNA is TGTGCCAGCAGCTTAGGATCGGGGGGCGGACACTACACCTTC. Translating gives CASSLGSGGGHYTF. Complete variable domain (other parts from reference TRBV7-2 and TRBJ1-2): GAGVSQSPSNKVTEKGKDVELRCDPISGHTALYWYRQSLGQGLEFLIYFQGNSAPDKSGLPSDRFSAERTGGSVSTLTIQRTQQEDSAVYLCASSLGSGGGHYTFGSGTRLTVV.

A word on this clonotype: Since a much larger clone is just one base distant, this may be a read error. CDR3 DNA: TGTGCCAGCAGCCTATGGACAAGGTCCTACAATGAGCAGTTCTTC. This sequence encodes CASSLWTRSYNEQFF. This chain links TRBV7-9 with TRBJ2-1; TRBD1 might be the D (5 bases). The CDR3 contains 15 residues. Trimming removed 5 bases at V and 1 base at J, with 12 bases between. The germline gives CDR1 SEHNR, CDR2 FQNEAQ (reference sequence). The full variable domain, in which reference TRBV7-9 and TRBJ2-1 provide the parts outside the CDR3, is DTGVSQNPRHKITKRGQNVTFRCDPISEHNRLYWYRQTLGQGPEFLTYFQNEAQLEKSRLLSDRFSAERPKGSFSTLEIQRTEQGDSAMYLCASSLWTRSYNEQFFGPGTRLTVL.

This clonotype came up a few times. J is TRBJ2-1 and V is TRBV7-9; TRBD2 matches at 14 bases. CDR1 and CDR2 (germline): SEHNR, FQNEAQ (reference sequence). The CDR3 loop spans 16 amino acids. V lost 5 bases to trimming and J lost 4 bases; unmatched junction nucleotides: 4. The CDR3 DNA reads as TGTGCCAGCAGCCTGGGACTAGCGGGGGAGTACAATGAGCAGTTCTTC. This codes for CASSLGLAGEYNEQFF.

This clonotype was picked up many times. The chain carries TRBV7-2 and TRBJ2-7; 8 bases agree with TRBD2. Germline CDR1 is SGHTA and CDR2 is FQGNSA. The length of the CDR3 is 16 residues. V lost 4 bases to trimming and J lost 5 bases; unmatched junction nucleotides: 13. Here the CDR3 DNA reads TGTGCCAGCAGCTCCGGGGGTAGCGGGATGGTCCACGAGCAGTACTTC. It specifies CASSSGGSGMVHEQYF.

The chain carries TRBV7-3 and TRBJ1-2; D remains unclear. Trimming took off 8 bases at V and 4 bases at J, with 8 bases between the two ends. The germline V gene encodes CDR1 SGHTA and CDR2 FQGTGA. CDR3 size: 11 residues. CDR3 coding DNA: TGTGCCAGCCTTGGATTCTATGGCTACACCTTC. Its protein product is CASLGFYGYTF.

This clonotype was recorded at least ten times. DNA of the CDR3: TGCAGTGCTAGCTCTCCCAATCAGCCCCAGCATTTT. Protein sequence: CSASSPNQPQHF. The rearrangement links TRBV20-1 to TRBJ1-5; D gene uncertain. The V gene's germline CDR1 is DFQATT and CDR2 SNEGSKA (reference sequence). The length of the CDR3 is 12 residues. Between the trimmed V and J ends, which lost 3 bases and 3 bases, there was a span of 6 bases.

This clonotype was seen many times. V is TRBV5-6 and J is TRBJ1-5, with D uncertain. Germline CDR1 and CDR2: SGHDT and YYEEEE. CDR3 size: 14 residues. V shed 5 bases and J shed 3 bases, with 12 bases lying between them. Here the CDR3 reads CASRNWRDNQPQHF. The CDR3, as DNA: TGTGCCAGCAGGAATTGGCGGGACAATCAGCCCCAGCATTTT.

This rearrangement joins TRBV5-1 to TRBJ1-2, with 8 nucleotides matching TRBD1. V lost 0 bases to trimming and J lost 4 bases; unmatched junction nucleotides: 8. CDR3 size: 16 residues. Germline assignment: CDR1 SGHRS and CDR2 YFSETQ. CDR3 nucleotides: TGCGCCAGCAGCTTGGCAGGGACAGGTATAGCCTATGGCTACACCTTC. It encodes CASSLAGTGIAYGYTF.

The sample holds many counts of this clonotype. V and J are TRBV7-2 and TRBJ1-1, with 7 positions matching TRBD1. The CDR3 length is 13 residues. Germline assignment: CDR1 SGHTA and CDR2 FQGNSA. The J segment lost 4 bases and the V segment lost 4 bases, leaving 3 bases of the junction unmatched. Written as DNA, the CDR3 is TGTGCCAGCAGCTGGAGACAGGGCACTGAAGCTTTCTTT. Translated, it gives CASSWRQGTEAFF. Full variable domain (outside the CDR3, taken from reference TRBV7-2 and TRBJ1-1): GAGVSQSPSNKVTEKGKDVELRCDPISGHTALYWYRQSLGQGLEFLIYFQGNSAPDKSGLPSDRFSAERTGGSVSTLTIQRTQQEDSAVYLCASSWRQGTEAFFGQGTRLTVV.

This clonotype has ten or more counts. The chain combines TRBV7-2 with TRBJ1-5; D possibly corresponds to TRBD1 (6 bases). The CDR3 runs to 15 residues. V lost 5 bases to trimming and J lost 3 bases, with 14 bases between them. CDR1 is SGHTA and CDR2 is FQGNSA in the germline V gene. CDR3 sequence (DNA): TGTGCCAGCAGCCCCACCGGGACAACCAATCAGCCCCAGCATTTT. It translates to CASSPTGTTNQPQHF.

J is TRBJ2-5 and V is TRBV30; TRBD2 aligns across 10 bases. Germline CDR1 is GTSNPN and CDR2 is SVGIG (reference sequence). After removal of 6 bases from V and 4 bases from J, the junction contained 5 bases not matched to a gene. The CDR3 contains 13 residues. This CDR3 is CACGLAVGETQYF. For the CDR3, the DNA is TGTGCCTGTGGACTAGCGGTAGGAGAGACCCAGTACTTC.

This clonotype was counted once. The chain couples TRBV20-1 to TRBJ1-3; no reliable D call. The CDR3 sequence is 11 residues long. Trimming removed 2 bases from V and 3 bases from J, with 2 bases in between. CDR1 DFQATT and CDR2 SNEGSKA come from the germline V gene (reference sequence). The CDR3 here is CSARFGNTIYF. CDR3 nucleotide sequence: TGCAGTGCTAGATTTGGAAACACCATATATTTT.

This clonotype was recorded at least ten times. The chain joins TRBV7-9 to TRBJ2-7, with a tentative D call TRBD2 (6 bases). The germline V and J ends were trimmed by 4 bases and 7 bases, with 14 bases remaining between them. The CDR3 spans 13 residues. Germline V gives CDR1 SEHNR, CDR2 FQNEAQ (reference sequence). The CDR3: CASSSGTLIEQYF. DNA of the CDR3: TGTGCCAGCAGCTCCGGGACTCTTATAGAGCAGTACTTC.

The table lists this clonotype with a few counts. The chain recombines TRBV28 with TRBJ1-5; D ambiguous. The CDR3 has 14 amino acids. Germline V gene sequence: CDR1 MDHEN, CDR2 SYDVKM. V was clipped by 3 bases and J by 3 bases, with 9 bases between them. In DNA form, the CDR3 reads TGTGCCAGCAGTTTCCGCGGCTACAATCAGCCCCAGCATTTT. Its protein product is CASSFRGYNQPQHF.

As DNA, the CDR3 is TGTGCCAGCAGCGGGACTAGCGGGAGTGGCGAGCAGTACTTC. It codes for CASSGTSGSGEQYF. The rearrangement joins TRBV2 to TRBJ2-7; 14 nucleotides match TRBD2. Losses at the gene ends were 6 bases for V and 6 bases for J; bases not matched to a gene: 4. The CDR3 contains 14 residues. CDR1 and CDR2 (germline): SNHLY, FYNNEI.